The clone carrying this T cell receptor (beta chain) has at least ten counts. These data belong to a study of tumor-infiltrating lymphocytes in primary liver carcinoma. In the study overall: Tumor stage was T1-T3 N0M0, and tumor size was roughly 4 to 10 cm across.

A constant-region primer primed TCR beta cDNA synthesis from 450 to 550 ng of total RNA. ARM-PCR was slightly modified, and three nested multiplex PCR rounds with it gave rise to the TCR beta libraries. TCRdb reanalysed the multiplex PCR reads using MiXCR and keeps one entry per CDR3 protein. The sample shows hundreds of thousands of distinct CDR3 sequences, roughly three fifths of them seen only once. Extraction also yielded germline DNA, while blood RNA was obtained from unsorted whole blood. The sample taken for sequencing was peripheral blood. The clonotype comes from a woman in her twenties or thirties with primary liver carcinoma and hepatitis B virus infection.

The DNA of the CDR3 is TGTGCCAGCAGCAGGGACAGGGTAGAGACCCAGTACTTC. Translating gives CASSRDRVETQYF. V gene TRBV5-4 combines with J gene TRBJ2-5; 9 bases are a match to TRBD1. Germline assignment: CDR1 SGHNT and CDR2 YYREEE (reference sequence). This CDR3 comprises 13 residues. The J segment lost 4 bases and the V segment lost 4 bases, leaving 2 bases of the junction unmatched.